The next 3 T cell receptor beta chains were all read from a single sample in a study of blood T cell repertoires in COVID-19. Generated by immunoSEQ multiplex PCR, the TCRdb table keeps only in-frame clones and is missing some. This repertoire shows 35,000 to 45,000 clones, about 88% found once; its top ten account for 2.4%. Source material: peripheral blood. The receptors were sampled from a human donor in a cohort sampled during active COVID-19.

This rearrangement joins TRBV4-2 to TRBJ1-1; no reliable D call. The CDR3 has 16 residues. V was trimmed by 0 bases and J by 0 bases, leaving 11 bases between them. From germline, CDR1 is LGHNA and CDR2 YNFKEQ. CDR3 sequence: CASSQDLGGMNTEAFF. In DNA, the CDR3 is TGTGCCAGCAGCCAAGATCTGGGAGGAATGAACACTGAAGCTTTCTTT.

The chain carries TRBV3-1 (or the pseudogene TRBV3-2) and TRBJ2-7; 8 bases match TRBD1. The CDR3 is made up of 14 amino acids. The junction had 4 bases not matched to a gene; V was cut back by 3 bases and J by 3 bases. Looked up from germline, CDR1 is LGHDT and CDR2 is YNNKEL (reference sequence). The CDR3 loop is CASSQQTGGYEQYF. The CDR3 nucleotides read TGTGCCAGCAGCCAGCAAACAGGGGGCTACGAGCAGTACTTC.

This sequence joins TRBV20-1 and TRBJ2-3, with 7 bases that match TRBD2. This CDR3 comprises 14 residues. J gave up 5 bases and V 3 bases, and 8 bases lay outside the gene matches. Germline loops: CDR1 DFQATT, CDR2 SNEGSKA (reference sequence). The CDR3 protein is CSASGVAGRDTQYF. In DNA, the CDR3 is TGCAGTGCTAGTGGGGTAGCGGGCCGAGATACGCAGTATTTT.